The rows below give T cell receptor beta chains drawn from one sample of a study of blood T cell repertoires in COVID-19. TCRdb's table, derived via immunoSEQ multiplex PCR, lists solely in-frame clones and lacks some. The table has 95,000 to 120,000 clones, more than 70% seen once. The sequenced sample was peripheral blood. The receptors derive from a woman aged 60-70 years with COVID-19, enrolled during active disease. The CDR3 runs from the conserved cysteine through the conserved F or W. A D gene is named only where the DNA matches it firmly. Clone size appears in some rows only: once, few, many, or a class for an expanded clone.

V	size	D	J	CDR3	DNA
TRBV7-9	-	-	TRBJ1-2	CASSLVGTSSYGYTF	TGTGCCAGCAGCTTAGTAGGGACAAGTTCCTATGGCTACACCTTC
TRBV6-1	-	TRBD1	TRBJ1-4	CASSEGLGQGDGTGEKLFF	TGTGCCAGCAGTGAAGGCCTGGGGCAGGGCGATGGGACAGGTGAAAAACTGTTTTTT
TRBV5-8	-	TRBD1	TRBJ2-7	CASSSNRQGDSYEQYF	TGTGCCAGCAGCTCCAATAGACAGGGGGACTCCTACGAGCAGTACTTC
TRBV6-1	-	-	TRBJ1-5	CASSEGGSQPQHF	TGTGCCAGCAGTGAGGGAGGGTCTCAGCCCCAGCATTTT
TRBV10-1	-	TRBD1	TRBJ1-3	CASIPGQGRPGGNTIYF	TGCGCCAGCATACCGGGACAGGGGAGACCTGGTGGAAACACCATATATTTT
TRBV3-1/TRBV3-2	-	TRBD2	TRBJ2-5	CASSQTAGGEAGETQYF	TGTGCCAGCAGCCAAACCGCGGGGGGTGAGGCAGGTGAGACCCAGTACTTC
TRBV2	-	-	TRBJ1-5	CASSPNSNQPQHF	TGTGCCAGCAGTCCCAATAGCAATCAGCCCCAGCATTTT
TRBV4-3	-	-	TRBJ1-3	CASSQDPPEQTGNTIYF	TGCGCCAGCAGCCAAGACCCCCCCGAACAAACTGGAAACACCATATATTTT
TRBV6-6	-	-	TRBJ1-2	CASSTRPDSYGYTF	TGTGCCAGCAGCACCCGACCAGACAGTTATGGCTACACCTTC
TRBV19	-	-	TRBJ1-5	CASSIDVRGDNQPQHF	TGTGCCAGTAGTATTGACGTGAGAGGAGACAATCAGCCCCAGCATTTT
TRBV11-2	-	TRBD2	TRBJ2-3	CASSPGGGPDTQYF	TGTGCCAGCAGCCCCGGCGGGGGACCAGATACGCAGTATTTT
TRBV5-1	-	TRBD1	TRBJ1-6	CASSLTGGGGNNSPLHF	TGCGCCAGCAGCCTTACAGGGGGCGGTGGAAATAATTCACCCCTCCACTTT
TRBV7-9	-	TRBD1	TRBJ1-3	CASSNTGGSGNTIYF	TGTGCCAGCAGCAATACAGGGGGTTCTGGAAACACCATATATTTT
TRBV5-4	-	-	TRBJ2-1	CASSLLGLNNEQFF	TGTGCCAGCAGCTTGTTGGGCCTTAACAATGAGCAGTTCTTC
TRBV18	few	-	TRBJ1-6	CASSRTGSPRDSPLHF	TGTGCCAGCTCACGTACAGGGAGCCCGAGGGATTCACCCCTCCACTTT
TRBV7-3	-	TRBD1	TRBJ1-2	CARLADRGGYTF	TGTGCCAGATTAGCGGACAGGGGCGGCTACACCTTC
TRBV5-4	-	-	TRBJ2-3	CASSLEQGEADTQYF	TGTGCCAGCAGCTTGGAACAGGGAGAAGCAGATACGCAGTATTTT
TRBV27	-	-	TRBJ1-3	CASSRTDPGATIYF	TGTGCCAGCAGCCGGACAGACCCTGGGGCCACCATATATTTT
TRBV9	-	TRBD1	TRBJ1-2	CASGGTGDHYGYTF	TGTGCCAGCGGAGGGACAGGGGACCACTATGGCTACACCTTC
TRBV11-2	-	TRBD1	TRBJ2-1	CASSLNRGNEQFF	TGTGCCAGCAGCTTAAACAGGGGGAATGAGCAGTTCTTC
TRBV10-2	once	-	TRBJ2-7	CASSEQAYEQYF	TGCGCCAGCAGTGAACAGGCGTACGAGCAGTACTTC